One sample yielded the 23 T cell receptor beta chains listed below, sequenced in a study of OX40 agonist ivuxolimab in advanced cancers. Assay: immunoSEQ multiplex PCR; the TCRdb copy retains only in-frame clones and omits some. The sample contains 79,000 or so clones, about 90% of which appear only once. The sequenced sample was CD4+ or CD8+ T cells sorted from blood, obtained in a trial of the OX40 agonist ivuxolimab. The receptors derive from an adult with an advanced solid tumor such as melanoma, head and neck, liver or kidney cancer.

As regards this clone: The junction and the germline gene differ at one end; a read error may be behind it. The genes are TRBV7-7 and TRBJ2-1; TRBD2 aligns across 13 bases. Germline V gene data show CDR1 as SSHAT and CDR2 as FNYEAQ (reference sequence). This CDR3 has 17 residues. As DNA, the CDR3 is TGTGCTAGCAGCTCCTTGCGGACTAGCGGGAGTCGGAGAGAGCAGTTCTTC. Translated, it gives CASSSLRTSGSRREQFF.

The J gene is TRBJ2-7, the V gene TRBV9; a weak D match, TRBD1 (6 bases). The CDR3 runs to 14 residues. Germline V gene lookup returns CDR1 SGDLS and CDR2 YYNGEE. The V gene lost 0 bases and the J gene lost 5 bases, with 12 bases spanning the gap. The CDR3 loop is CASSVGGTKNEQYF. The DNA for the CDR3 is TGTGCCAGCAGCGTAGGAGGGACAAAAAACGAGCAGTACTTC.

The chain recombines TRBV19 with TRBJ1-2; D is perhaps TRBD1 (5 bases). The CDR3 loop spans 13 amino acids. The V gene's germline CDR1 is LNHDA and CDR2 SQIVND (reference sequence). The V gene lost 7 bases and the J gene lost 5 bases, with 14 bases spanning the gap. The CDR3 sequence is CASTVTGGYGYTF. For the CDR3, the DNA is TGTGCCAGTACGGTTACAGGAGGGTATGGCTACACCTTC.

This clone turned up a few times. CDR3 DNA sequence: TGCGCCAGCAGTGAGTCCTATCGGAGACCAGGCGGGAGTTTTAACAATGAGCAGTTCTTC. Protein sequence: CASSESYRRPGGSFNNEQFF. The chain combines TRBV10-1 with TRBJ2-1; 7 bases are a match to TRBD2. Germline CDR1 WNHNN, CDR2 SYGVQD (reference sequence). J lost 5 bases, V lost 0 bases, and 19 bases had no gene match. The CDR3 is 20 amino acids.

V gene TRBV19 combines with J gene TRBJ2-7; TRBD1 aligns across 12 bases. The CDR3 is 15 residues long. Germline assignment: CDR1 LNHDA and CDR2 SQIVND (reference sequence). Trimming removed 1 base from V and 3 bases from J; junction bases left unmatched: 1. As DNA, the CDR3 is TGTGCCAGTAGTATAGGGGACAGGGGGCTCTACGAGCAGTACTTC. It translates to CASSIGDRGLYEQYF.

The V gene is TRBV5-1, the J gene TRBJ2-3, with 12 bases identical to TRBD2. The germline CDR1 and CDR2 sequences are SGHRS and YFSETQ. The junction had 9 bases not matched to a gene; V was cut back by 2 bases and J by 2 bases. The CDR3 has 18 residues. As DNA, the CDR3 is TGCGCCAGCAGCTTCCTAGCGGGAGGGCCCCCGTACACAGATACGCAGTATTTT. Amino acid sequence: CASSFLAGGPPYTDTQYF.

The chain links TRBV28 to TRBJ1-2; TRBD1 is a possible D gene (6 bases). This CDR3 has 15 amino acids. Trimming removed 5 bases from V and 3 bases from J, with 16 bases in between. The germline gives CDR1 MDHEN, CDR2 SYDVKM. The CDR3 region has the DNA TGTGCCAGCAGTGGAGGTAACAGGGAAGACTATGGCTACACCTTC. Its protein product is CASSGGNREDYGYTF.

The chain has TRBV11-2 and TRBJ1-4, with 7 bases identical to TRBD1. The V segment lost 4 bases and the J segment 13 bases; nucleotides outside the gene matches: 6. The CDR3 is made up of 12 amino acids. The V gene's germline CDR1 is SGHAT and CDR2 FQNNGV. CDR3 amino acids: CASSSSDRRLFF. CDR3 in DNA: TGTGCCAGCAGCTCCTCGGACAGGCGACTGTTTTTT. Filled out from reference TRBV11-2 and TRBJ1-4, the complete variable domain reads EAGVAQSPRYKIIEKRQSVAFWCNPISGHATLYWYQQILGQGPKLLIQFQNNGVVDDSQLPKDRFSAERLKGVDSTLKIQPAKLEDSAVYLCASSSSDRRLFFGSGTQLSVL.

A word on this clone: Without the conserved terminal phenylalanine or tryptophan, this CDR3 likely stems from a read error. The limits of the CDR3 on the DNA are not certain, so only TCRdb's listed CDR3 is given. V and J are TRBV6-5 and TRBJ1-1; the D segment call TRBD1 is taken from the table without a DNA check. Germline V gene sequence: CDR1 MNHEY, CDR2 SVGAGI. The CDR3 has 12 residues if both end residues are counted. The CDR3 protein is CASSAIGQGVVC.

The chain combines TRBV7-9 with TRBJ2-3; the D is unclear. V was pared by 5 bases and J by 1 base, with 13 bases between. Germline-derived CDR1 and CDR2 are SEHNR and FQNEAQ (reference sequence). This CDR3 has 15 amino acids. The CDR3: CASSPPGYRTDTQYF. DNA of the CDR3: TGTGCCAGCAGCCCCCCTGGCTACCGCACAGATACGCAGTATTTT.

The chain has TRBV6-5 and TRBJ1-4, with D possibly TRBD1 on 5 matching bases. V lost 2 bases and J lost 3, with 10 bases in between. CDR3 length: 15 amino acids. Germline lookup yields CDR1 MNHEY and CDR2 SVGAGI. CDR3 residues: CASSYGAGPNEKLFF. Written as DNA, the CDR3 is TGTGCCAGCAGTTACGGGGCAGGGCCTAATGAAAAACTGTTTTTT.

The V gene is TRBV19, the J gene TRBJ2-7, with D uncertain. The germline CDR1 and CDR2 sequences are LNHDA and SQIVND (reference sequence). Trimming removed 5 bases at V and 0 bases at J, with 17 bases between. CDR3 length: 16 amino acids. CDR3 in DNA: TGTGCCAGTAGTCCCGGACGGAGCTTTCTCTCCTACGAGCAGTACTTC. It yields the protein CASSPGRSFLSYEQYF.

This rearrangement joins TRBV5-1 to TRBJ2-1; 9 positions agree with TRBD2. The V and J ends lost 4 bases and 10 bases, in that order; junction bases with no gene match: 9. The V gene's germline CDR1 is SGHRS and CDR2 YFSETQ. The CDR3 has 14 residues. CDR3 amino acids: CASSQGTSFDEQFF. Written as DNA, the CDR3 is TGCGCCAGCAGCCAGGGGACTAGCTTCGACGAGCAGTTCTTC.

The chain has TRBV4-2 and TRBJ2-7, with TRBD2 matching 8 bases. The CDR3 spans 15 residues. Per the germline V gene, CDR1 is LGHNA and CDR2 is YNFKEQ. With V trimmed by 6 bases and J by 6 bases, 13 bases remained unmatched. The CDR3 coding sequence is TGTGCCAGCAGGGGGCATCCAGCGGGAGACGGCGAGCAGTACTTC. This sequence encodes CASRGHPAGDGEQYF.

V is TRBV30 and J is TRBJ1-5; 7 bases map to TRBD1. Trimming cost V 2 bases and J 2 bases; bases outside gene matches: 0. This CDR3 is built from 13 residues. Germline loops: CDR1 GTSNPN, CDR2 SVGIG (reference sequence). CDR3 loop: CAWSQGGNQPQHF. DNA of the CDR3: TGTGCCTGGAGTCAGGGGGGCAATCAGCCCCAGCATTTT.

A single count supports this clone. The chain uses TRBV28 and TRBJ2-7; TRBD1 aligns across 7 bases. Looked up from germline, CDR1 is MDHEN and CDR2 is SYDVKM. CDR3 length: 15 amino acids. The V and J ends lost 6 bases and 0 bases, in that order; junction bases with no gene match: 8. The CDR3 nucleotides are TGTGCCAGCAGCCGCGACAGGGTGGGCTCCTACGAGCAGTACTTC. Translating it yields CASSRDRVGSYEQYF.

About this clone: A read error may produce the germline difference seen at one junction end. V usage is TRBV18 and J usage is TRBJ1-5, with 7 bases that match TRBD1. The CDR3 consists of 15 residues. Per germline, CDR1 KGHSH and CDR2 LQKENI. CDR3 amino acids: CASSAPDRPNQPQHF. In DNA form, the CDR3 reads TGTGCCAGCTCAGCACCGGACAGGCCCAATCAGCCCCAGCATTTT.

The rearrangement links TRBV6-6 to TRBJ2-4; D unresolved. The CDR3 loop spans 16 amino acids. V was shortened by 0 bases and J by 0 bases, with 9 bases between the two germline ends. Looked up from germline, CDR1 is MNHNY and CDR2 is SVGAGI (reference sequence). The CDR3 protein is CASSYSKGVAKNIQYF. The CDR3 region has the DNA TGTGCCAGCAGTTACTCGAAGGGCGTAGCCAAAAACATTCAGTACTTC.

The chain joins TRBV11-2 to TRBJ2-1, with TRBD2 matching 10 bases. Germline-derived CDR1 and CDR2 are SGHAT and FQNNGV. V dropped 5 bases and J dropped 7; count of bases not matched to a gene: 5. CDR3 size: 14 residues. The CDR3 reads CASSSPSGSNEQFF. CDR3 coding DNA: TGTGCCAGCAGCAGCCCTAGCGGGAGTAATGAGCAGTTCTTC.

V is TRBV5-1 and J is TRBJ1-6; D remains ambiguous. This CDR3 is built from 13 residues. Trimming took off 9 bases at V and 4 bases at J, with 11 bases between the two ends. The germline V gene has CDR1 SGHRS and CDR2 YFSETQ. CDR3 loop: CATSVTYNSPLHF. CDR3 sequence (DNA): TGCGCCACCTCCGTGACTTATAATTCACCCCTCCACTTT. The whole variable domain, filled in from reference TRBV5-1 and TRBJ1-6, reads KAGVTQTPRYLIKTRGQQVTLSCSPISGHRSVSWYQQTPGQGLQFLFEYFSETQRNKGNFPGRFSGRQFSNSRSEMNVSTLELGDSALYLCATSVTYNSPLHFGNGTRLTVT.

With regard to this clone: Other DNA sequences in the sample encode the same CDR3. The V and J genes are TRBV19 and TRBJ1-1; no firm D call. The germline V gene has CDR1 LNHDA and CDR2 SQIVND (reference sequence). The CDR3 sequence is 14 residues long. Trimming took 1 base from V and 1 from J, leaving 7 bases between them. In nucleotides, the CDR3 is TGTGCCAGTAGTATAGGACCGGCGAACACTGAAGCTTTCTTT. It yields the protein CASSIGPANTEAFF.

This sequence joins TRBV7-2 and TRBJ2-2; weak D call: TRBD2 (6 bases). Per germline, CDR1 SGHTA and CDR2 FQGNSA. The CDR3 has 16 residues. Trimming took 2 bases from V and 6 from J, leaving 16 bases between them. The CDR3 coding sequence is TGTGCCAGCAGCTTACGGACCGGGGGTAGAGCCGGGGAGCTGTTTTTT. Its protein product is CASSLRTGGRAGELFF. Based on the CDR3 plus reference TRBV7-2 and TRBJ2-2, the full variable domain is GAGVSQSPSNKVTEKGKDVELRCDPISGHTALYWYRQSLGQGLEFLIYFQGNSAPDKSGLPSDRFSAERTGGSVSTLTIQRTQQEDSAVYLCASSLRTGGRAGELFFGEGSRLTVL.

This sequence joins TRBV18 and TRBJ2-5; no definite D call. Trimming cost V 1 base and J 1 base, with 10 bases left between them. This CDR3 is built from 15 residues. Per germline, CDR1 KGHSH and CDR2 LQKENI. The CDR3 DNA reads as TGTGCCAGCTCACCACGATCAGTGGGCCAAGAGACCCAGTACTTC. Translation: CASSPRSVGQETQYF.